These 21 T cell receptor beta chains share one sample of origin, sequenced in a study of control samples from healthy donors and cancer patients. Clones were read by immunoSEQ multiplex PCR, and TCRdb kept only the in-frame ones, dropping some. The sample lists around 74,000 clones, roughly 92% occurring once. The sample comprised blood. The receptors here all came from a woman aged 60 to 75 in good health.

This chain uses TRBV28 with TRBJ2-7; D remains unclear. This CDR3 comprises 14 residues. Germline CDR1 is MDHEN and CDR2 is SYDVKM. V was pared by 7 bases and J by 2 bases, with 15 bases between. CDR3 sequence: CASTPGGLTYEQYF. CDR3 nucleotide sequence: TGTGCCAGCACCCCTGGTGGGTTAACCTACGAGCAGTACTTC.

The chain combines TRBV4-3 with TRBJ2-6; D is undetermined. Germline V gene sequence: CDR1 LGHNA, CDR2 YSLEER. The CDR3 is 16 residues long. Between the trimmed V and J ends, which lost 1 base and 0 bases, there was a span of 7 bases. Written as DNA, the CDR3 is TGCGCCAGCAGCCAAGTTTGGGGCTCTGGGGCCAACGTCCTGACTTTC. Protein sequence: CASSQVWGSGANVLTF.

V is TRBV5-5 and J is TRBJ2-2, with D unclear. Trimming removed 0 bases from V and 6 bases from J, with 12 bases in between. Germline CDR1 and CDR2: SGHKS and YYEKEE (reference sequence). This CDR3 spans 15 amino acids. DNA for the CDR3: TGTGCCAGCAGCTTGGCCATTTTAGGGCCCGGGGAGCTGTTTTTT. Its protein product is CASSLAILGPGELFF.

This chain uses TRBV28 with TRBJ2-7; 8 bases map to TRBD1. The germline gives CDR1 MDHEN, CDR2 SYDVKM. With V trimmed by 5 bases and J by 4 bases, 13 bases remained unmatched. The CDR3 runs to 16 residues. CDR3 sequence: CASSTMSGTGLYEQYF. The CDR3 bases are TGTGCCAGCAGTACCATGTCCGGGACAGGCTTATACGAGCAGTACTTC. The variable domain in full, with the rest retrieved from reference TRBV28 and TRBJ2-7, is DVKVTQSSRYLVKRTGEKVFLECVQDMDHENMFWYRQDPGLGLRLIYFSYDVKMKEKGDIPEGYSVSREKKERFSLILESASTNQTSMYLCASSTMSGTGLYEQYFGPGTRLTVT.

This rearrangement joins TRBV6-5 to TRBJ2-1; TRBD2 might be the D (5 bases). The CDR3 has 12 residues. Germline V gene data show CDR1 as MNHEY and CDR2 as SVGAGI. The ends were cut back, 2 bases at V and 10 bases at J, with 9 bases in the middle. In nucleotides, the CDR3 is TGTGCCAGCAGTTACGGGAGCTCGGAGCAGTTCTTC. Translation gives CASSYGSSEQFF.

The J gene is TRBJ2-7, the V gene TRBV2; no clear D. V was cut by 10 bases and J by 3 bases, with 16 bases left in between. The germline V gene encodes CDR1 SNHLY and CDR2 FYNNEI. This CDR3 spans 13 amino acids. As DNA, the CDR3 is TGTGCCACCTCCAGGTCGAGTTTCTACGAGCAGTACTTC. This encodes CATSRSSFYEQYF.

This chain joins TRBV11-2 and TRBJ2-7; D is perhaps TRBD1 (7 bases). The V gene lost 2 bases and the J gene lost 2 bases, with 10 bases spanning the gap. In germline, CDR1 is SGHAT, CDR2 FQNNGV. This CDR3 spans 14 amino acids. CDR3 amino acids: CASSLSRGAYEQYF. CDR3 DNA: TGTGCCAGCAGCTTATCCAGGGGGGCCTACGAGCAGTACTTC.

There are a few counts of this clone. This chain joins TRBV5-6 and TRBJ1-3, with D perhaps TRBD1 (5 bases). The CDR3 runs 16 residues. With 6 bases removed from V and 0 bases from J, the gap between germline ends came to 16 bases. Germline loops: CDR1 SGHDT, CDR2 YYEEEE. The CDR3 protein is CASKIAGGLSGNTIYF. CDR3 sequence (DNA): TGTGCCAGCAAGATTGCGGGGGGACTCTCTGGAAACACCATATATTTT. The full variable domain, completed using reference TRBV5-6 and TRBJ1-3, is DAGVTQSPTHLIKTRGQQVTLRCSPKSGHDTVSWYQQALGQGPQFIFQYYEEEERQRGNFPDRFSGHQFPNYSSELNVNALLLGDSALYLCASKIAGGLSGNTIYFGEGSWLTVV.

The chain links TRBV6-5 to TRBJ1-5; 8 nucleotides agree with TRBD1. Trimming took 6 bases from V and 2 from J; bases not matched to a gene: 3. CDR3 length equals 14 residues. Germline values: CDR1 MNHEY, CDR2 SVGAGI. The CDR3 nucleotides are TGTGCCAGCAGGAGGACAGGGCGCAATCAGCCCCAGCATTTT. Protein: CASRRTGRNQPQHF.

The chain employs TRBV28 and TRBJ2-3; TRBD2 aligns across 11 bases. The CDR3 sequence is 16 residues long. V dropped 2 bases and J dropped 6; count of bases not matched to a gene: 7. The germline CDR1 and CDR2 sequences are MDHEN and SYDVKM. DNA for the CDR3: TGTGCCAGCAGTTTAAGGACTAGCGGGCGAGGGGATACGCAGTATTTT. This encodes CASSLRTSGRGDTQYF.

This chain joins TRBV9 and TRBJ2-7; 8 nucleotides match TRBD2. Germline V lookup: CDR1 SGDLS, CDR2 YYNGEE. The length of the CDR3 is 14 residues. After removal of 4 bases from V and 6 bases from J, the junction contained 9 bases not matched to a gene. The CDR3 sequence: CASSLGLVMGEQYF. CDR3 DNA: TGTGCCAGCAGCCTGGGACTAGTTATGGGCGAGCAGTACTTC.

The V gene is TRBV6-2 or TRBV6-3, the J gene TRBJ2-3, with TRBD1 matching 12 bases. V shed 0 bases, J shed 6 bases, and the junction held 13 bases outside the gene matches. This CDR3 contains 19 residues. CDR1 MNHEY and CDR2 SVGEGT come from the germline V gene. CDR3 loop: CASSYSPGQGALFLDTQYF. The CDR3 bases are TGTGCCAGCAGTTACTCGCCGGGACAGGGGGCCCTTTTTTTGGATACGCAGTATTTT.

The rearrangement joins TRBV14 to TRBJ2-2; TRBD1 might be the D (5 bases). Trimming took off 3 bases at V and 7 bases at J, with 12 bases between the two ends. CDR1 SGHDN and CDR2 FVKESK come from the germline V gene. The CDR3 is 14 amino acids. The CDR3 region is CASSQRTLDGELFF. The CDR3 DNA is TGTGCCAGCAGCCAGCGGACATTGGACGGGGAGCTGTTTTTT.

The chain carries TRBV11-2 and TRBJ2-5; D remains unclear. CDR3 size: 11 residues. The germline V gene has CDR1 SGHAT and CDR2 FQNNGV. V lost 8 bases and J lost 2, with 6 bases in between. The CDR3 DNA follows: TGTGCCAGCGGGCTTCAAGAGACCCAGTACTTC. Its translation: CASGLQETQYF.

This chain uses TRBV28 with TRBJ2-5, with 7 nucleotides matching TRBD1. This CDR3 region has 15 residues. In germline, CDR1 is MDHEN, CDR2 SYDVKM. V lost 2 bases, J lost 5 bases, and 8 bases stayed unmatched. Here the CDR3 DNA reads TGTGCCAGCAGTTTACTCATCAACAGGGGTGAGACCCAGTACTTC. As protein: CASSLLINRGETQYF.

The rearrangement uses TRBV6-1 and TRBJ1-5, with D perhaps TRBD1 (6 bases). V was cut by 7 bases and J by 7 bases, with 17 bases left in between. The germline CDR1 and CDR2 sequences are MNHNS and SASEGT. The CDR3 length is 14 residues. CDR3 nucleotides: TGTGCCAGCACCGAACACCAGGGGTTGCAGCCCCAGCATTTT. Amino acid sequence: CASTEHQGLQPQHF.

CDR3 sequence: CASSDRLSGRGSNEQFF. DNA of the CDR3: TGTGCCAGCAGCGACCGCCTATCGGGGAGGGGGTCCAATGAGCAGTTCTTC. The chain recombines TRBV11-2 with TRBJ2-1, with D possibly matching TRBD2 (7 bases). Looked up from germline, CDR1 is SGHAT and CDR2 is FQNNGV. V lost 5 bases and J 6 bases, leaving 23 bases between the germline ends. The CDR3 loop spans 17 amino acids. The full variable domain, completed using reference TRBV11-2 and TRBJ2-1, is EAGVAQSPRYKIIEKRQSVAFWCNPISGHATLYWYQQILGQGPKLLIQFQNNGVVDDSQLPKDRFSAERLKGVDSTLKIQPAKLEDSAVYLCASSDRLSGRGSNEQFFGPGTRLTVL.

The rearrangement uses TRBV7-9 and TRBJ2-2, with a weak D call TRBD1 (5 bases). The germline CDR1 and CDR2 sequences are SEHNR and FQNEAQ (reference sequence). V lost 3 bases and J lost 4, with 12 bases in between. There are 15 residues in the CDR3. CDR3 amino acids: CASSLGRGGTGELFF. DNA of the CDR3: TGTGCCAGCAGCTTGGGAAGGGGTGGCACCGGGGAGCTGTTTTTT.

The genes are TRBV19 and TRBJ2-2; D may correspond to TRBD1 or TRBD2 (5 bases each). V was clipped by 6 bases and J by 3 bases, with 11 bases between them. Germline V gene data show CDR1 as LNHDA and CDR2 as SQIVND (reference sequence). The CDR3 length is 14 residues. The chain's CDR3 is CASRELGHTGELFF. CDR3 nucleotide sequence: TGTGCCAGTAGGGAATTGGGACACACCGGGGAGCTGTTTTTT.

This sequence joins TRBV29-1 and TRBJ2-1; a possible D gene is TRBD1 (5 bases). There are 16 residues in the CDR3. V lost 4 bases and J 2 bases, leaving 18 bases between the germline ends. Germline V lookup: CDR1 SQVTM, CDR2 ANQGSEA. The CDR3, as DNA: TGCAGCGTTGCCCCGTCCAGGACATTAACCTACAATGAGCAGTTCTTC. The encoded protein is CSVAPSRTLTYNEQFF.

The V call is TRBV7-9, the J call TRBJ2-3, with 8 bases lining up with TRBD1. CDR1 and CDR2 from the germline V gene are SEHNR and FQNEAQ (reference sequence). Trimming cost V 1 base and J 6 bases; bases outside gene matches: 6. The length of the CDR3 is 15 residues. CDR3 sequence (DNA): TGTGCCAGCAGCTTAGACAGGGGGTTGTCCGATACGCAGTATTTT. This translates into CASSLDRGLSDTQYF.